The present TCR beta chain was sequenced within a study of OX40 agonist ivuxolimab in advanced cancers. Notes on this clone: Other DNA variants within this sample encode the same CDR3.

Assay used: immunoSEQ multiplex PCR; TCRdb lists only in-frame clones, some missing. The sample includes about 32,000 clones, around nine tenths seen only once; the top ten take about 34%. The CDR3 spans 14 residues. CDR1 is MNHEY, CDR2 SMNVEV, per germline (reference sequence). Losses at the gene ends were 6 bases for V and 0 bases for J; bases not matched to a gene: 0. The sequence was obtained from an adult with an advanced solid tumor such as melanoma, head and neck, liver or kidney cancer. V is TRBV27 and J is TRBJ2-2; 8 bases agree with TRBD2. The sample in question was CD4+ or CD8+ T cells sorted from blood, obtained in a trial of the OX40 agonist ivuxolimab. CDR3 DNA sequence: TGTGCCAGCAGACTAGCGGCGAACACCGGGGAGCTGTTTTTT. This codes for CASRLAANTGELFF.